This T cell receptor beta chain stems from a study of blood T cell repertoires in COVID-19. Study-wide context: COVID-19 samples collected from the United States, Italy and Spain covered acute and convalescent phases.

TCRdb's table, derived via immunoSEQ multiplex PCR, lists solely in-frame clones and lacks some. This sample has 300,000 to 350,000 clones, with 90% found just once. V was pared by 6 bases and J by 5 bases, with 11 bases between. From germline, CDR1 is MNHEY and CDR2 SMNVEV (reference sequence). The CDR3 covers 12 residues. The genes are TRBV27 and TRBJ2-7; a weak D match, TRBD2 (5 bases). The sample was peripheral blood. This clonotype originated in a woman younger than 45 with COVID-19, enrolled during active disease. For the CDR3, the DNA is TGTGCCAGCAGGAGGGATGCCCACGAGCAGTACTTC. Its protein is CASRRDAHEQYF.